The 14 T cell receptor beta chains listed next were all sequenced from one sample in a study of regulatory T cells in long-lasting Graves disease. Libraries of TCR beta came from iRepertoire HTBI primers plus Arm-PCR of CDR3 regions. TCRdb analysed the multiplex PCR reads with MiXCR anew, one entry per CDR3 protein. The sample comprises about 470,000 distinct CDR3 sequences, around a fifth of which are singletons, and over 6% rests with the top ten. Regarding time point: persistent/refractory GD, antithyroid drugs over 5 years with positive TRAb. PBMCs were the source of the RNA used for TCR sequencing. The material sequenced was peripheral blood mononuclear cells (PBMCs), taken when the disease was refractory, from a patient treated with antithyroid drugs. These receptors were obtained from a female donor with Graves disease.

The chain employs TRBV19 and TRBJ2-2; D possibly matches TRBD1 or TRBD2 (6 bases each). Trimming took 8 bases from V and 5 from J, leaving 30 bases between them. Germline CDR1 LNHDA, CDR2 SQIVND (reference sequence). The CDR3 spans 19 residues. CDR3 coding DNA: TGTGCCAGTCATATGGGGGCGGGGAGTCCCTACCGCGGGACCGGGGAGCTGTTTTTT. It is translated as CASHMGAGSPYRGTGELFF.

This clonotype appeared many times. V is TRBV7-2 and J is TRBJ2-5, with D unclear. The CDR3 loop spans 13 amino acids. Trimming took 3 bases from V and 1 from J, leaving 6 bases between them. The germline CDR1 and CDR2 sequences are SGHTA and FQGNSA. The CDR3 loop is CASSFSSQETQYF. The CDR3 bases are TGTGCCAGCAGCTTTTCTAGCCAAGAGACCCAGTACTTC.

The genes are TRBV20-1 and TRBJ1-2; TRBD1 matches at 8 bases. This CDR3 is built from 15 residues. Trimming at V came to 3 bases and at J to 6 bases, leaving 12 bases not matched to a gene. Germline values: CDR1 DFQATT, CDR2 SNEGSKA (reference sequence). In nucleotides, the CDR3 is TGCAGTGCTAGGGGGACAGGACCGGGGGGGGATGGCTACACCTTC. Residues: CSARGTGPGGDGYTF.

The chain recombines TRBV2 with TRBJ1-2; 9 bases fit TRBD1. The V and J ends lost 6 bases and 7 bases, in that order; junction bases with no gene match: 9. This CDR3 region has 14 residues. CDR1 SNHLY and CDR2 FYNNEI come from the germline V gene. Here the CDR3 reads CASRNIQGAGGYTF. CDR3 nucleotides: TGTGCCAGCAGAAATATACAGGGGGCAGGTGGCTACACCTTC.

The sample holds many counts of this clonotype. The chain has TRBV10-1 and TRBJ2-5; a possible D gene is TRBD1 (5 bases). CDR3 length equals 15 residues. The V end lost 0 bases, the J end lost 1 base, and 9 bases lay between the germline ends. Germline CDR1 WNHNN, CDR2 SYGVQD (reference sequence). CDR3 in amino acids: CASSESEGAQETQYF. The CDR3 region has the DNA TGCGCCAGCAGTGAGTCGGAAGGGGCCCAAGAGACCCAGTACTTC.

This clonotype was observed a handful of times. This chain links TRBV19 with TRBJ1-5, with 7 positions matching TRBD1. Unmatched junction bases numbered 6, after V lost 3 bases and J lost 4 bases. The CDR3 sequence is 15 residues long. CDR1 is LNHDA, CDR2 SQIVND, per germline (reference sequence). The CDR3 sequence is CASSMTRGRNQPQHF. CDR3 DNA sequence: TGTGCCAGTAGTATGACGAGGGGGCGGAATCAGCCCCAGCATTTT.

The V call is TRBV12-3 or TRBV12-4, the J call TRBJ2-1, with 8 bases fitting TRBD2. CDR3 length: 15 amino acids. V gave up 3 bases and J gave up 1 base; unmatched junction bases: 2. The CDR3 loop reads CASSFASGSYNEQFF. The CDR3 DNA is TGTGCCAGCAGTTTCGCTAGCGGGTCCTACAATGAGCAGTTCTTC.

This clonotype was counted a few times. At one boundary the junction diverges from the germline segment, which might be a read error. The CDR3 coding sequence is TGTGCCAGCAGCTTTACGGGAACTGGCAATCAGCCCCGGCATTTT. This gives the protein CASSFTGTGNQPRHF. The chain links TRBV7-9 to TRBJ1-5, with D hard to call. Germline V gene sequence: CDR1 SEHNR, CDR2 FQNEAQ (reference sequence). The CDR3 covers 15 residues.

In its sample, this clonotype was seen many times. This sequence joins TRBV11-3 and TRBJ1-2; TRBD1 might be the D (6 bases). The CDR3 has 13 residues. Between the trimmed V and J ends, which lost 1 base and 7 bases, there was a span of 10 bases. Looked up from germline, CDR1 is SGHNT and CDR2 is YENEEA. The CDR3 region is CASSLAADSGYTF. The CDR3 DNA follows: TGTGCCAGCAGCTTAGCAGCGGACAGTGGCTACACCTTC. The whole variable domain, filled in from reference TRBV11-3 and TRBJ1-2, reads EAGVVQSPRYKIIEKKQPVAFWCNPISGHNTLYWYLQNLGQGPELLIRYENEEAVDDSQLPKDRFSAERLKGVDSTLKIQPAELGDSAVYLCASSLAADSGYTFGSGTRLTVV.

In its sample, this clonotype was seen a few times. The rearrangement joins TRBV6-5 to TRBJ2-5; possibly TRBD2 for D (5 bases). Germline V gene sequence: CDR1 MNHEY, CDR2 SVGAGI. CDR3 size: 15 residues. The V gene lost 4 bases and the J gene lost 2 bases, with 14 bases spanning the gap. The CDR3 coding sequence is TGTGCCAGCAGTTTACCCCGAGCGGTACAAGAGACCCAGTACTTC. Residues: CASSLPRAVQETQYF.

Comment on this clonotype: One end of the junction is discordant with germline, which a read error may explain. In nucleotides, the CDR3 is TGTGCCAGCAGCCCGACAGGGGCTAATTCACCCCTCCACTTC. It codes for CASSPTGANSPLHF. The J gene is TRBJ1-6, the V gene TRBV3-1, with 8 bases fitting TRBD1. The germline V gene encodes CDR1 LGHDT and CDR2 YNNKEL (reference sequence). The CDR3 sequence is 14 residues long.

This clonotype was picked up many times. The chain has TRBV11-1 and TRBJ2-7; D not resolved. This CDR3 contains 14 residues. V was cut by 2 bases and J by 4 bases, with 12 bases left in between. Per the germline V gene, CDR1 is SGHAT and CDR2 is FQDESV (reference sequence). CDR3 coding DNA: TGTGCCAGCAGCTTATCAATCGCGGAATACGAGCAGTACTTC. Protein product: CASSLSIAEYEQYF.

The CDR3 protein is CAWRGRGYEQYF. In DNA form, the CDR3 reads TGTGCCTGGAGGGGACGGGGATACGAGCAGTACTTC. The chain couples TRBV30 to TRBJ2-7; TRBD1 or TRBD2 may be the D gene (5 bases each). Trimming took off 3 bases at V and 4 bases at J, with 10 bases between the two ends. Germline CDR1 is GTSNPN and CDR2 is SVGIG (reference sequence). The CDR3 contains 12 residues.

V usage is TRBV12-3 or TRBV12-4 and J usage is TRBJ2-5; no reliable D call. The CDR3 consists of 14 residues. Trimming removed 1 base from V and 2 bases from J, with 8 bases in between. The DNA for the CDR3 is TGTGCCAGCAGTTTAGTTTTCAGTCAAGAGACCCAGTACTTC. It yields the protein CASSLVFSQETQYF.